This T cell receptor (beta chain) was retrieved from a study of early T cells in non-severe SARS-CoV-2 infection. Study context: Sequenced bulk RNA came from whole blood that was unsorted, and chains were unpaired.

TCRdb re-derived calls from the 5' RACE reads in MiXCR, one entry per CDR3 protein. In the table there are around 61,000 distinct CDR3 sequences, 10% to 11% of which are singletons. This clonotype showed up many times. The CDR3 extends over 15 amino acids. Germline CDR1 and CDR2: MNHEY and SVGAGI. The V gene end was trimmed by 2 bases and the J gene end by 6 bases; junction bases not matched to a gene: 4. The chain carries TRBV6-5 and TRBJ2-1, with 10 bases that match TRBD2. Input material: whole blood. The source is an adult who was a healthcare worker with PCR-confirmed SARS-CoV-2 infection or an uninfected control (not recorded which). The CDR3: CASSYPLAGVNEQFF. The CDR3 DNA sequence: TGTGCCAGCAGTTACCCGCTAGCGGGGGTCAATGAGCAGTTCTTC.